Sequencing of this TCR beta chain was carried out in a study of follicular helper T cells after annual influenza vaccination. Study-level results: ICOS-CD38- cTfh most often held earlier Day 7 ICOS+CD38+ clones. Just roughly 8.5-20% of cells analyzed had recovered productive TCRB sequences. Yearly vaccinations repeatedly recalled conserved clonotypes in ICOS+CD38+ cTfh. Change in circulating plasmablasts correlated with ICOS+CD38+ cTfh clonality change.

In the case of this clone: What it recognizes is unknown.

As to time point: 2014-2015 season, 7 days after vaccination. Clones were sequenced by immunoSEQ multiplex PCR, and TCRdb holds only the in-frame ones, with some missing. The sample records 12,000 to 15,000 clones, about four fifths being singletons. Germline V gene data show CDR1 as MNHEY and CDR2 as SMNVEV (reference sequence). V was pared by 2 bases and J by 5 bases, with 10 bases between. The CDR3 runs to 14 residues. The sequence came from an adult who received the influenza vaccine. This chain links TRBV27 with TRBJ1-5; tentative D call: TRBD1 (6 bases). The starting material was CXCR5+ CD38- circulating T follicular helper cells from blood, obtained 7 days after influenza vaccination. The subset was: circulating Tfh, non-naive CD4+CXCR5+PD-1+ (ICOS+CD38+ or ICOS-CD38-). The CDR3 DNA follows: TGTGCCAGCAGTTTAAGGGGGTCTGATCAGCCCCAGCATTTT. It codes for CASSLRGSDQPQHF.